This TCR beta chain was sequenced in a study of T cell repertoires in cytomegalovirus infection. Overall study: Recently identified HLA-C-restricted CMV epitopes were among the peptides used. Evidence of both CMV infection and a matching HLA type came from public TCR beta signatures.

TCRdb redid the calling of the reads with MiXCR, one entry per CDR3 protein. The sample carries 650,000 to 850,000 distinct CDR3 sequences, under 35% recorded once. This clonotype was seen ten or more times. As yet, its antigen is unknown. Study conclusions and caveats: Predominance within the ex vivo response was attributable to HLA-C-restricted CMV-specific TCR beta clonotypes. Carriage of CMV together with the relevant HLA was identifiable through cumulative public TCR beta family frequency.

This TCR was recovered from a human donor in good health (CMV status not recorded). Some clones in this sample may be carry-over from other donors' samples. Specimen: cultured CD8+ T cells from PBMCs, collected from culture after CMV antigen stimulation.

The CDR3 region has the DNA TGCGCCAGCAGCCAGAGCACAGATACGCAGTATTTT. It encodes CASSQSTDTQYF. This chain connects TRBV4-1 to TRBJ2-3; D remains unclear. Germline CDR1 and CDR2: MGHRA and YSYEKL. CDR3 size: 12 residues. Trimming took 3 bases from V and 0 from J, leaving 1 base between them.